This entry concerns a single T cell receptor beta chain. The antigen is undetermined. The germline V and J ends were trimmed by 4 bases and 0 bases, with 11 bases remaining between them. The CDR3 consists of 14 residues. The germline V gene encodes CDR1 SGHRS and CDR2 YFSETQ. This entry belongs to a study of T cell responses to AZD1222 COVID-19 vaccine. Assay: immunoSEQ multiplex PCR; the TCRdb copy retains only in-frame clones and omits some. The sample has about 93,000 clones; roughly 89% are singletons. The study's findings and limits: Donors were chiefly white British, with a greater number of females, and clonal diversity was perhaps underestimated. Baseline serostatus was positive in only six AZD1222 recipients.

Sequenced here: peripheral blood, sampled on day 0 of MenACWY control vaccination. The sequence derives from an adult in good health. V gene TRBV5-1 combines with J gene TRBJ2-7; D is unclear. The CDR3 protein is CASSRTGSSYEQYF. The CDR3 DNA sequence: TGCGCCAGCAGCCGCACCGGGTCCTCCTACGAGCAGTACTTC. Variable domain in full (rest from reference TRBV5-1 and TRBJ2-7): KAGVTQTPRYLIKTRGQQVTLSCSPISGHRSVSWYQQTPGQGLQFLFEYFSETQRNKGNFPGRFSGRQFSNSRSEMNVSTLELGDSALYLCASSRTGSSYEQYFGPGTRLTVT.